A selection of T cell receptor beta chains follows, all from one sample in a study of naive and memory T cell subsets. A single record per CDR3 protein comes from TCRdb applying MiXCR to the UMI-ligation and nested PCR reads. This table has about 90,000 distinct CDR3 sequences, around 11% appearing once. The source material was naive CD4+ T cells from blood. The receptor set was obtained from a human donor in good health. Each CDR3 is given with its conserved first and last residue. Each record gives: J gene, V gene, D gene, clone size, CDR3 protein, CDR3 DNA. D genes are given only for firm matches. Where a row states a size, it is once, few, many or the class of an expanded clone; other rows omit it.

J: TRBJ1-5; V: TRBV6-2/TRBV6-3; D: -; size: -; CDR3: CASTGGRNQPQHF; DNA: TGTGCCAGCACAGGAGGGAGGAATCAGCCCCAGCATTTT
J: TRBJ2-3; V: TRBV12-3/TRBV12-4; D: -; size: -; CDR3: CASSFFPSFQGGQYF; DNA: TGTGCCAGCAGTTTTTTCCCCTCCTTCCAGGGTGGGCAGTATTTT
J: TRBJ1-2; V: TRBV4-3; D: -; size: many; CDR3: CASSQEGVLVGGYTF; DNA: TGCGCCAGCAGCCAAGAGGGCGTCCTCGTGGGGGGCTACACCTTC
J: TRBJ2-5; V: TRBV25-1; D: -; size: -; CDR3: CASSDSSWAPQETQYF; DNA: TGTGCCAGCAGTGATTCATCGTGGGCTCCTCAAGAGACCCAGTACTTC
J: TRBJ1-4; V: TRBV18; D: -; size: -; CDR3: CASSPPTDEKLFF; DNA: TGTGCCAGCTCACCACCGACAGACGAAAAACTGTTTTTT
J: TRBJ2-2; V: TRBV7-2; D: -; size: few; CDR3: CASSPTNTGELFF; DNA: TGTGCCAGCAGCCCAACGAACACCGGGGAGCTGTTTTTT
J: TRBJ1-3; V: TRBV6-6; D: TRBD1; size: few; CDR3: CASRDHGQARNTIYF; DNA: TGTGCCAGCAGAGATCATGGACAGGCCAGAAACACCATATATTTT
J: TRBJ2-7; V: TRBV24-1; D: -; size: -; CDR3: CATSDSDPYEQYF; DNA: TGTGCCACCAGTGATTCTGACCCCTACGAGCAGTACTTC
J: TRBJ1-2; V: TRBV29-1; D: TRBD1; size: -; CDR3: CSVTDRGHYGYTF; DNA: TGCAGCGTTACGGACAGGGGGCACTATGGCTACACCTTC
J: TRBJ1-1; V: TRBV28; D: TRBD1; size: many; CDR3: CASSFSTGGREAFF; DNA: TGTGCCAGCAGTTTCTCCACAGGGGGGAGAGAGGCTTTCTTT
J: TRBJ2-7; V: TRBV7-2; D: TRBD2; size: many; CDR3: CASSLDGGRALTYEQYF; DNA: TGTGCCAGCAGCTTAGACGGCGGGAGGGCCCTCACGTACGAGCAGTACTTC
J: TRBJ1-6; V: TRBV7-2; D: -; size: few; CDR3: CASSADRFRSPLHF; DNA: TGTGCCAGCAGCGCCGACAGGTTCAGGTCACCCCTCCACTTT
J: TRBJ2-2; V: TRBV27; D: -; size: -; CDR3: CASSPTQVGELFF; DNA: TGTGCCAGCAGTCCAACCCAAGTCGGGGAGCTGTTTTTT
J: TRBJ2-7; V: TRBV6-2/TRBV6-3; D: -; size: -; CDR3: CASRIRREPLTSYEQYF; DNA: TGTGCCAGCAGGATTAGGAGGGAGCCGCTAACCTCCTACGAGCAGTACTTC
J: TRBJ2-1; V: TRBV7-2; D: TRBD2; size: -; CDR3: CASSFPGLAGGNNEQFF; DNA: TGTGCCAGCAGCTTTCCCGGACTAGCGGGGGGGAACAATGAGCAGTTCTTC
J: TRBJ2-5; V: TRBV10-3; D: -; size: few; CDR3: CAISAMGPQEGETQYF; DNA: TGTGCCATCAGTGCTATGGGGCCCCAAGAAGGAGAGACCCAGTACTTC
J: TRBJ1-6; V: TRBV30; D: -; size: -; CDR3: CAWSREIIHPLHF; DNA: TGTGCTTGGTCCAGGGAGATAATTCACCCCCTCCACTTT
J: TRBJ1-1; V: TRBV7-6; D: TRBD1; size: few; CDR3: CASSLGGGGGSEAFF; DNA: TGTGCCAGCAGCTTGGGGGGAGGAGGGGGCTCTGAAGCTTTCTTT
J: TRBJ2-1; V: TRBV25-1; D: TRBD2; size: -; CDR3: CASSEYASGLNNEQFF; DNA: TGTGCCAGCAGTGAATATGCTTCGGGACTAAACAATGAGCAGTTCTTC
J: TRBJ2-3; V: TRBV7-2; D: -; size: many; CDR3: CASSLRATADTQYF; DNA: TGTGCCAGCAGCTTACGGGCCACGGCGGATACGCAGTATTTT
J: TRBJ1-5; V: TRBV18; D: TRBD1; size: few; CDR3: CASSRDSADNQPQHF; DNA: TGTGCCAGCTCACGGGACAGTGCTGACAATCAGCCCCAGCATTTT
J: TRBJ1-5; V: TRBV7-8; D: -; size: -; CDR3: CASSLSMMKGGSNQPQHF; DNA: TGTGCCAGCAGCTTATCTATGATGAAGGGGGGTAGCAATCAGCCCCAGCATTTT
J: TRBJ2-1; V: TRBV27; D: -; size: many; CDR3: CASSRLSGTYNEQFF; DNA: TGTGCCAGCAGTCGACTTAGCGGAACCTACAATGAGCAGTTCTTC
J: TRBJ1-5; V: TRBV29-1; D: -; size: many; CDR3: CSVGAGINQPQHF; DNA: TGCAGCGTTGGAGCAGGGATAAATCAGCCCCAGCATTTT
J: TRBJ2-7; V: TRBV29-1; D: -; size: -; CDR3: CSVKTSAFSYEQYF; DNA: TGCAGCGTTAAAACCTCAGCGTTCTCCTACGAGCAGTACTTC
J: TRBJ2-6; V: TRBV2; D: TRBD1; size: -; CDR3: CASTSGGQGVVSSGANVLTF; DNA: TGTGCCAGCACTTCCGGCGGACAGGGCGTAGTTAGCTCTGGGGCCAACGTCCTGACTTTC
J: TRBJ2-3; V: TRBV6-2/TRBV6-3; D: TRBD2; size: few; CDR3: CASSRRLAGARTDTQYF; DNA: TGTGCCAGCAGCCGTCGACTAGCGGGTGCCCGCACAGATACGCAGTATTTT
J: TRBJ2-3; V: TRBV6-7; D: -; size: many; CDR3: CASRDPRSTDTQYF; DNA: TGTGCCAGCAGGGACCCAAGGAGCACAGATACGCAGTATTTT
J: TRBJ2-1; V: TRBV6-2/TRBV6-3; D: -; size: -; CDR3: CASSRTHIGGFYNEQFF; DNA: TGTGCCAGCAGTCGAACCCATATCGGGGGCTTCTACAATGAGCAGTTCTTC
J: TRBJ2-2; V: TRBV12-3/TRBV12-4; D: -; size: -; CDR3: CASSPEGAGTGELFF; DNA: TGTGCCAGCAGTCCTGAGGGTGCGGGGACCGGGGAGCTGTTTTTT
J: TRBJ2-7; V: TRBV10-3; D: -; size: many; CDR3: CAISESGNDGSYEQYF; DNA: TGTGCCATCAGTGAGTCGGGGAATGACGGATCCTACGAGCAGTACTTC
J: TRBJ2-1; V: TRBV11-3; D: -; size: -; CDR3: CASSPGGNEQFF; DNA: TGTGCCAGCAGCCCAGGGGGGAACGAGCAGTTCTTC
J: TRBJ2-7; V: TRBV7-6; D: -; size: -; CDR3: CASSADGYEQYF; DNA: TGTGCCAGCAGCGCCGACGGGTACGAGCAGTACTTC
J: TRBJ2-1; V: TRBV6-2/TRBV6-3; D: -; size: many; CDR3: CASRDRTYNEQFF; DNA: TGTGCCAGCAGGGACAGAACCTACAATGAGCAGTTCTTC
J: TRBJ1-1; V: TRBV4-1; D: TRBD1; size: -; CDR3: CASSLEGQVGGAFF; DNA: TGCGCCAGCAGCCTTGAGGGACAGGTGGGGGGGGCTTTCTTT
J: TRBJ1-1; V: TRBV20-1; D: TRBD1; size: few; CDR3: CSAGARGLHTEAFF; DNA: TGCAGTGCGGGGGCCAGGGGGCTGCACACTGAAGCTTTCTTT
J: TRBJ2-3; V: TRBV7-2; D: -; size: -; CDR3: CASSLGVPANTDTQYF; DNA: TGTGCCAGCAGCTTAGGGGTTCCTGCTAACACAGATACGCAGTATTTT